The rows below give T cell receptor beta chains drawn from one sample of a study of Tregs in tolerant kidney transplant recipients. Using immunoSEQ multiplex PCR, the repertoire was profiled, and TCRdb retains in-frame clones only, with some absent. Of around 780 clones in the sample, approximately 45% were seen once. The antigens for these receptors are not known. Sequencing used Tregs from blood cultured with allogeneic cells, obtained before the transplant. These receptors were taken from a human patient who received a combined kidney and bone marrow transplant. Both conserved end residues are part of each CDR3. D genes are given only for firm matches. Expanded clones get a size class; other rows say once, few or many, or leave the size out.

V gene	clone size	D gene	J gene	CDR3 protein	CDR3 DNA
TRBV4-1	NA	TRBD2	TRBJ2-3	CASSEGLAGGTDTQYF	TGCGCCAGCAGCGAAGGACTAGCGGGGGGCACAGATACGCAGTATTTT
TRBV11-3	few	NA	TRBJ2-5	CASSLRVAAYQETQYF	TGTGCCAGCAGCTTGAGGGTAGCGGCTTACCAAGAGACCCAGTACTTC
TRBV4-2	NA	NA	TRBJ1-4	CASSPDRFATNEKLFF	TGTGCCAGCAGCCCCGACAGGTTCGCAACTAATGAAAAACTGTTTTTT
TRBV7-4	few	NA	TRBJ1-2	CASSLDRGEYYGYTF	TGTGCCAGCAGCTTAGACCGTGGGGAGTACTATGGCTACACCTTC
TRBV25-1	NA	NA	TRBJ1-2	CARSGGLHGYTF	TGTGCCAGGAGTGGAGGGCTCCATGGCTACACCTTC
TRBV7-8	few	NA	TRBJ2-3	CASSPPADTQYF	TGTGCCAGCAGCCCGCCTGCGGATACGCAGTATTTT
TRBV5-3	few	NA	TRBJ2-1	CARSLISQGRYNEQFF	TGTGCCAGAAGCTTGATAAGCCAAGGACGCTACAATGAGCAGTTCTTC
TRBV19	NA	TRBD2	TRBJ2-1	CASSSRPLGLAGVFGNEQFF	TGTGCCAGTAGTAGCCGGCCCCTGGGGCTAGCGGGAGTATTTGGCAATGAGCAGTTCTTC
TRBV9	few	NA	TRBJ1-6	CASSQAPTGYNSPLHF	TGTGCCAGCAGCCAAGCTCCGACAGGTTATAATTCACCCCTCCACTTT
TRBV6-5	few	TRBD2	TRBJ2-1	CASSFTTIGLAEQFF	TGTGCCAGCAGTTTTACTACTATTGGACTAGCGGAGCAGTTCTTC
TRBV7-8	large	TRBD2	TRBJ2-2	CASSLWAGGATGELFF	TGTGCCAGCAGCTTATGGGCGGGGGGGGCCACCGGGGAGCTGTTTTTT
TRBV7-2	NA	TRBD2	TRBJ2-5	CASSLEALGGRETQYF	TGTGCCAGCAGCTTAGAAGCCTTGGGGGGGAGGGAGACCCAGTACTTC
TRBV5-4	NA	TRBD1	TRBJ1-6	CASSLRRTGRHSPLHF	TGTGCCAGCAGCTTGAGGCGGACAGGGAGGCATTCACCCCTCCACTTT
TRBV11-2	NA	TRBD1	TRBJ1-1	CASSLGGQRLNTEAFF	TGTGCCAGCAGCTTAGGGGGACAGAGATTGAACACTGAAGCTTTCTTT
TRBV5-7	NA	NA	TRBJ2-3	CASSPPADTQYF	TGTGCCAGCAGCCCGCCTGCGGATACGCAGTATTTT
TRBV6-5	few	NA	TRBJ1-3	CASTGLYAGNTIYF	TGTGCCAGCACCGGCCTTTATGCGGGAAACACCATATATTTT
TRBV2	NA	NA	TRBJ2-5	CASRRVQETQYF	TGTGCCAGCAGACGGGTACAAGAGACCCAGTACTTC
TRBV7-2	few	NA	TRBJ1-2	CASSPGAPAYGYTF	TGTGCCAGCAGCCCTGGCGCTCCGGCCTATGGCTACACCTTC
TRBV6-6	few	NA	TRBJ1-2	CASSVGLHGYTF	TGTGCCAGCAGTGTAGGGCTCCATGGCTACACCTTC
TRBV6-5	NA	NA	TRBJ2-3	CASSNTDTQYF	TGTGCCAGCAGTAACACAGATACGCAGTATTTT
TRBV9	NA	NA	TRBJ1-2	CARSGGRGEGYTF	TGTGCCCGCAGCGGGGGACGGGGAGAGGGCTACACCTTC
TRBV7-9	NA	NA	TRBJ2-7	CASSYLVSEQYF	TGTGCCAGCAGCTACCTAGTTTCCGAGCAGTACTTC
TRBV7-9	NA	NA	TRBJ2-1	CASSLAGGEQFF	TGTGCCAGCAGCTTAGCGGGAGGCGAGCAGTTCTTC
TRBV5-4	once	NA	TRBJ2-1	CASSFFLGNVYNEQFF	TGTGCCAGCAGCTTCTTTCTCGGAAACGTCTACAATGAGCAGTTCTTC
TRBV7-9	medium-sized	NA	TRBJ1-2	CASSPGAPAYGYTF	TGTGCCAGCAGCCCTGGCGCTCCGGCCTATGGCTACACCTTC
TRBV30	few	TRBD1	TRBJ1-4	CAWSVGTVLGVGEKLFF	TGTGCCTGGAGTGTCGGGACAGTCCTGGGAGTTGGTGAAAAACTGTTTTTT
TRBV19	once	TRBD2	TRBJ2-5	CASSGTSIKETQYF	TGTGCCAGTAGCGGGACTAGCATAAAAGAGACCCAGTACTTC
TRBV10-3	once	NA	TRBJ1-3	CAISLSGNTIYF	TGTGCCATCAGTCTGTCTGGAAACACCATATATTTT
TRBV27	NA	NA	TRBJ1-1	CASSPNLAGNTEAFF	TGTGCCAGCTCCCCTAATTTAGCCGGGAACACTGAAGCTTTCTTT
TRBV11-3	few	TRBD1	TRBJ2-7	CASSLALGQGNEQYF	TGTGCCAGCAGCTTAGCATTGGGACAGGGAAACGAGCAGTACTTC
TRBV11-1	NA	NA	TRBJ2-1	CASSLSRIRFF	TGTGCCAGCAGCTTATCCCGGATTCGGTTCTTC
TRBV7-6	NA	NA	TRBJ1-2	CASSVGLHGYTF	TGTGCCAGCAGTGTAGGGCTCCATGGCTACACCTTC
TRBV11-1	few	TRBD1	TRBJ1-1	CASSLGGQRLNTEAFF	TGTGCCAGCAGCTTAGGGGGACAGAGATTGAACACTGAAGCTTTCTTT
TRBV12-5	NA	NA	TRBJ2-6	CASGLKCAGQSRANVLTF	TGTGCTAGTGGTTTAAAGTGTGCAGGACAAAGTCGGGCCAACGTCCTGACTTTC
TRBV7-2	NA	NA	TRBJ2-7	CASSPDPLLREQYF	TGTGCCAGCAGCCCGGACCCCCTGCTGCGCGAGCAGTACTTC
TRBV10-3	NA	NA	TRBJ1-6	CAIRQTYSSYNSPLHF	TGTGCCATCAGGCAGACCTACAGCTCCTATAATTCACCCCTCCACTTT
TRBV7-8	NA	NA	TRBJ2-7	CASSYLVSEQYF	TGTGCCAGCAGCTACCTAGTTTCCGAGCAGTACTTC
TRBV2	NA	TRBD2	TRBJ2-1	CASSVGSGRASSYNEQFF	TGTGCCAGCAGTGTCGGTAGCGGGAGGGCCAGCTCCTACAATGAGCAGTTCTTC
TRBV7-2	few	NA	TRBJ1-4	CASSPDRFATNEKLFF	TGTGCCAGCAGCCCCGACAGGTTCGCAACTAATGAAAAACTGTTTTTT
TRBV2	NA	TRBD2	TRBJ2-1	CASGSTSGTYNEQFF	TGTGCCAGCGGATCGACTAGCGGGACCTACAATGAGCAGTTCTTC
TRBV10-3	once	NA	TRBJ2-3	CAIGDRRRTDSLYF	TGTGCCATCGGAGACAGGAGGAGGACAGATTCGCTGTATTTT
TRBV19	hyperexpanded	NA	TRBJ1-4	CAKPSGSGKLFF	TGTGCTAAACCTTCAGGGTCGGGGAAACTGTTTTTT
TRBV11-3	few	TRBD2	TRBJ2-5	CASSLTRLAGEKTQYF	TGTGCCAGCAGCTTAACCAGACTAGCGGGAGAAAAGACCCAGTACTTC